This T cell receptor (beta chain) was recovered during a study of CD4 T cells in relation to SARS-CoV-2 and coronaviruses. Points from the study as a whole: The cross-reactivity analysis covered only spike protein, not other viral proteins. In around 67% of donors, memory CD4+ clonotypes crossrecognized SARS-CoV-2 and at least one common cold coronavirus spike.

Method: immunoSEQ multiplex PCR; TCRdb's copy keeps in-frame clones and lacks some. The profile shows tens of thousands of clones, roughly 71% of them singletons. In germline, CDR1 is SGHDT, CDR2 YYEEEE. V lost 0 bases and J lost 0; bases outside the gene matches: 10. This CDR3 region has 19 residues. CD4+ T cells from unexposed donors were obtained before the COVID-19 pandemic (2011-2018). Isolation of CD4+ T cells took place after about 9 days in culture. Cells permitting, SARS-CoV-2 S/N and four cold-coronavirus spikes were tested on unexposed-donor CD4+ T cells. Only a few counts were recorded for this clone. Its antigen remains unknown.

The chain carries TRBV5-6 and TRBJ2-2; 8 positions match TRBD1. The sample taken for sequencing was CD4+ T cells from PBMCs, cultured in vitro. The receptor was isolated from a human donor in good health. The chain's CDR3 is CASSLGRDRIRANTGELFF. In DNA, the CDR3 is TGTGCCAGCAGCTTGGGCAGGGACAGGATACGCGCGAACACCGGGGAGCTGTTTTTT.